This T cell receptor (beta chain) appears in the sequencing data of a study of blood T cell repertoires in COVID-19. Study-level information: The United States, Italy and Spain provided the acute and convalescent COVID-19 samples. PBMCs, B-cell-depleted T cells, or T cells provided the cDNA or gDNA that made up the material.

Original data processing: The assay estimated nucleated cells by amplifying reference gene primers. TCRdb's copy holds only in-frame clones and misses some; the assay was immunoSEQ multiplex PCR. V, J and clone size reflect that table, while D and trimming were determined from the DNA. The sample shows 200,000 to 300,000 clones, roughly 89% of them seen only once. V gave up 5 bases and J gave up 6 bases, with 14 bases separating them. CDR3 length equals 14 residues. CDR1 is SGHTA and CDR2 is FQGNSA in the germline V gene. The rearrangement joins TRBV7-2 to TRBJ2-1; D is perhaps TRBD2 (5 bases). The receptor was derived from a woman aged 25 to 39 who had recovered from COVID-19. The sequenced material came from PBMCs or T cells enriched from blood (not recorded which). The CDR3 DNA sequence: TGTGCCAGCAGCCTCCTACACGGGATCAATGAGCAGTTCTTC. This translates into CASSLLHGINEQFF.